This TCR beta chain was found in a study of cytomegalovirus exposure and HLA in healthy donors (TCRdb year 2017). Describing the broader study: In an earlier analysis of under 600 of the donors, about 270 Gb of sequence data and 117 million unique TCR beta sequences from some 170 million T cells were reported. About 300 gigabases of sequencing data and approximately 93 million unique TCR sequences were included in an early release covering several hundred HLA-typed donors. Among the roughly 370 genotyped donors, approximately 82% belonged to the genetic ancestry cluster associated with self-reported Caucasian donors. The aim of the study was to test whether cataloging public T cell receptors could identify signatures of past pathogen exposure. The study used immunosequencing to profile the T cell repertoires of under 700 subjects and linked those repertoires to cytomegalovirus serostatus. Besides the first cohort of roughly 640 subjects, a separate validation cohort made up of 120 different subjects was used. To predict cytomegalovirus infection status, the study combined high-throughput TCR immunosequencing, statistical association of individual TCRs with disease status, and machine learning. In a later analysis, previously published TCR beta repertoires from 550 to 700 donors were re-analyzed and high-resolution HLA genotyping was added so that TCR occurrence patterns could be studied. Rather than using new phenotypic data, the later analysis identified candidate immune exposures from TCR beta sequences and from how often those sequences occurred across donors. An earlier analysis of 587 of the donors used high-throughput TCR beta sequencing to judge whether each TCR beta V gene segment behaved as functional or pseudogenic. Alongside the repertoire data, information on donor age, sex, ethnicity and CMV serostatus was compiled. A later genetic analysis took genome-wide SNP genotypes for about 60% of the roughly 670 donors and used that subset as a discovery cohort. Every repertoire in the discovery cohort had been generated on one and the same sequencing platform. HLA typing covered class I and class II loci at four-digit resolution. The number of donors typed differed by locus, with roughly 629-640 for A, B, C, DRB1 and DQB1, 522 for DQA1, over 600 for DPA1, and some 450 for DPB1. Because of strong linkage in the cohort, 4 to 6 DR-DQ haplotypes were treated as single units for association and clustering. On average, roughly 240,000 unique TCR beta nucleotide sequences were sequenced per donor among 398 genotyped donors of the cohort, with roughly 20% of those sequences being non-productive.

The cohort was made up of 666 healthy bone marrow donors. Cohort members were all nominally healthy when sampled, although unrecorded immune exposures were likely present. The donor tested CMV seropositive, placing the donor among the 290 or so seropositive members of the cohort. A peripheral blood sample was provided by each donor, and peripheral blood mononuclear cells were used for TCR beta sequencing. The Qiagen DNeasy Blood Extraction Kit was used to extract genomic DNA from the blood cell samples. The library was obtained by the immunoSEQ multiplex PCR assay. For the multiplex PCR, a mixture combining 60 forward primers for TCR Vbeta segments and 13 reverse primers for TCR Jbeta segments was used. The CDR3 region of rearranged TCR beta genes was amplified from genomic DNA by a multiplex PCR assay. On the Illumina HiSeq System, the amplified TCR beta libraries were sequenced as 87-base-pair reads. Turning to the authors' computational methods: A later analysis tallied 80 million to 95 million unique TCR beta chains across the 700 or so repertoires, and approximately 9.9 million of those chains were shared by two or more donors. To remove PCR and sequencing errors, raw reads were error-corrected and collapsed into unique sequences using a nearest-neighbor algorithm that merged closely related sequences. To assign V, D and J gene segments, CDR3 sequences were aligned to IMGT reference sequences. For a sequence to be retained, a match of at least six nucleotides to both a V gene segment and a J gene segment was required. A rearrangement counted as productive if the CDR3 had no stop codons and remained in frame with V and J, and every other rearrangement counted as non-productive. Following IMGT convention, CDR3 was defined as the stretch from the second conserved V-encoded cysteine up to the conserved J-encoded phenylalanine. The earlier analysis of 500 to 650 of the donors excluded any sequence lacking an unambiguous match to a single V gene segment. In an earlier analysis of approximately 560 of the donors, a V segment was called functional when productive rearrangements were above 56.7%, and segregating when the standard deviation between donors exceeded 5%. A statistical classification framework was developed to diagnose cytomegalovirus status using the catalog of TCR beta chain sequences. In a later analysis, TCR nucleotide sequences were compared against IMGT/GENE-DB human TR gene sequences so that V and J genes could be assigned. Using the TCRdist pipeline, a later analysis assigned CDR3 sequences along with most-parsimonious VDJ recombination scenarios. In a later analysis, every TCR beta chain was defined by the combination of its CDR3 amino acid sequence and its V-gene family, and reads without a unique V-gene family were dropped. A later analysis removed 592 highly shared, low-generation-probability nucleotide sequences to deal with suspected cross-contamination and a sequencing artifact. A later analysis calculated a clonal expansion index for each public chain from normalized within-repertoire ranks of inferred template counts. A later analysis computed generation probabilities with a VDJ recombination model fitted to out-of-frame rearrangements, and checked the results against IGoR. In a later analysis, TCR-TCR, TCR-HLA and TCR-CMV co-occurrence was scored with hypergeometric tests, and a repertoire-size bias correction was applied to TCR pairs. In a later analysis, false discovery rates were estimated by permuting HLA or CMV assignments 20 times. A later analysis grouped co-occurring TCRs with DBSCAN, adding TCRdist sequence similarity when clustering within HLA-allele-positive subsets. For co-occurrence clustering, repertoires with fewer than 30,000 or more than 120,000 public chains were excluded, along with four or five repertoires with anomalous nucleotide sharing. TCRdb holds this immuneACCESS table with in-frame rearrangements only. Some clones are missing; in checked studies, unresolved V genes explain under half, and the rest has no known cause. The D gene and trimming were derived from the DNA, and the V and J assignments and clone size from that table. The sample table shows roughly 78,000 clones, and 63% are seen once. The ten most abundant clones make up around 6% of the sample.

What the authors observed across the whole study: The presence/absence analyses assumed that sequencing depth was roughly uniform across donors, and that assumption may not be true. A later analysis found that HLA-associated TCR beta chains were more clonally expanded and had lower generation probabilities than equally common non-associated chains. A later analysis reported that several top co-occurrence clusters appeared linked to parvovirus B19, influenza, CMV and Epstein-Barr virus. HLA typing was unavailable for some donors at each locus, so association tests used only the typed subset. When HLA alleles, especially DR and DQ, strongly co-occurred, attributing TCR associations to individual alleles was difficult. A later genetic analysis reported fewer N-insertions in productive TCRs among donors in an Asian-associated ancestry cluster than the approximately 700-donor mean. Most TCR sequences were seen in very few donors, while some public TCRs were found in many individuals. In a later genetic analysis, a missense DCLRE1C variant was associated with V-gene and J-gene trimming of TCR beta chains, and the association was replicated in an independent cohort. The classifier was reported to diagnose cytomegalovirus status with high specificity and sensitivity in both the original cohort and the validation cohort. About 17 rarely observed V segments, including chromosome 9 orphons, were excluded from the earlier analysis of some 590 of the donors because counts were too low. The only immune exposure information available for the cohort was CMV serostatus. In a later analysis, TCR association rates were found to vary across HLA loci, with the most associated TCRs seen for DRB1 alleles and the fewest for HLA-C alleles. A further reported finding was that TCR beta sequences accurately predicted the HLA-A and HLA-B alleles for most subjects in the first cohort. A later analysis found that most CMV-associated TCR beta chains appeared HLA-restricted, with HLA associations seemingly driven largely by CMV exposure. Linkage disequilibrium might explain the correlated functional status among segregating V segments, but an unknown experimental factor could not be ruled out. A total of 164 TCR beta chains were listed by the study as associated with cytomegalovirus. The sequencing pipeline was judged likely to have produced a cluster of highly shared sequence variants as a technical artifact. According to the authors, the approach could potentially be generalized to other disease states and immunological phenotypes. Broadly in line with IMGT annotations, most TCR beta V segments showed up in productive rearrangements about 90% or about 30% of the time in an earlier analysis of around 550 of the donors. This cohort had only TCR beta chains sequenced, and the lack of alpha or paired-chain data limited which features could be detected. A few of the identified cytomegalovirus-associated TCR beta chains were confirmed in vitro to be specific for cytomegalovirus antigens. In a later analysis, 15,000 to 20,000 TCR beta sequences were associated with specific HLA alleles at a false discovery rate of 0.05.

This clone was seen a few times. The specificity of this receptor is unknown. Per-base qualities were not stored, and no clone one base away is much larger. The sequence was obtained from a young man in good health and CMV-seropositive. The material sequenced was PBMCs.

The CDR3 protein is CASSSIYNTGELFF. The nucleotide sequence reads as follows: TGTGCCAGCAGTTCGATCTACAACACCGGGGAGCTGTTTTTT. Here the chain combines TRBV27 and TRBJ2-2; a confident D gene designation cannot be given. Via the germline V gene (reference sequence), CDR1 is MNHEY and CDR2 SMNVEV. The CDR3 runs 14 amino acids, cysteine and phenylalanine included. Only the CDR3 DNA stays, 42 bases, in frame from base 1. A distance of 8 bases separates the germline ends of V and J, which lose 4 bases and 2 bases respectively.